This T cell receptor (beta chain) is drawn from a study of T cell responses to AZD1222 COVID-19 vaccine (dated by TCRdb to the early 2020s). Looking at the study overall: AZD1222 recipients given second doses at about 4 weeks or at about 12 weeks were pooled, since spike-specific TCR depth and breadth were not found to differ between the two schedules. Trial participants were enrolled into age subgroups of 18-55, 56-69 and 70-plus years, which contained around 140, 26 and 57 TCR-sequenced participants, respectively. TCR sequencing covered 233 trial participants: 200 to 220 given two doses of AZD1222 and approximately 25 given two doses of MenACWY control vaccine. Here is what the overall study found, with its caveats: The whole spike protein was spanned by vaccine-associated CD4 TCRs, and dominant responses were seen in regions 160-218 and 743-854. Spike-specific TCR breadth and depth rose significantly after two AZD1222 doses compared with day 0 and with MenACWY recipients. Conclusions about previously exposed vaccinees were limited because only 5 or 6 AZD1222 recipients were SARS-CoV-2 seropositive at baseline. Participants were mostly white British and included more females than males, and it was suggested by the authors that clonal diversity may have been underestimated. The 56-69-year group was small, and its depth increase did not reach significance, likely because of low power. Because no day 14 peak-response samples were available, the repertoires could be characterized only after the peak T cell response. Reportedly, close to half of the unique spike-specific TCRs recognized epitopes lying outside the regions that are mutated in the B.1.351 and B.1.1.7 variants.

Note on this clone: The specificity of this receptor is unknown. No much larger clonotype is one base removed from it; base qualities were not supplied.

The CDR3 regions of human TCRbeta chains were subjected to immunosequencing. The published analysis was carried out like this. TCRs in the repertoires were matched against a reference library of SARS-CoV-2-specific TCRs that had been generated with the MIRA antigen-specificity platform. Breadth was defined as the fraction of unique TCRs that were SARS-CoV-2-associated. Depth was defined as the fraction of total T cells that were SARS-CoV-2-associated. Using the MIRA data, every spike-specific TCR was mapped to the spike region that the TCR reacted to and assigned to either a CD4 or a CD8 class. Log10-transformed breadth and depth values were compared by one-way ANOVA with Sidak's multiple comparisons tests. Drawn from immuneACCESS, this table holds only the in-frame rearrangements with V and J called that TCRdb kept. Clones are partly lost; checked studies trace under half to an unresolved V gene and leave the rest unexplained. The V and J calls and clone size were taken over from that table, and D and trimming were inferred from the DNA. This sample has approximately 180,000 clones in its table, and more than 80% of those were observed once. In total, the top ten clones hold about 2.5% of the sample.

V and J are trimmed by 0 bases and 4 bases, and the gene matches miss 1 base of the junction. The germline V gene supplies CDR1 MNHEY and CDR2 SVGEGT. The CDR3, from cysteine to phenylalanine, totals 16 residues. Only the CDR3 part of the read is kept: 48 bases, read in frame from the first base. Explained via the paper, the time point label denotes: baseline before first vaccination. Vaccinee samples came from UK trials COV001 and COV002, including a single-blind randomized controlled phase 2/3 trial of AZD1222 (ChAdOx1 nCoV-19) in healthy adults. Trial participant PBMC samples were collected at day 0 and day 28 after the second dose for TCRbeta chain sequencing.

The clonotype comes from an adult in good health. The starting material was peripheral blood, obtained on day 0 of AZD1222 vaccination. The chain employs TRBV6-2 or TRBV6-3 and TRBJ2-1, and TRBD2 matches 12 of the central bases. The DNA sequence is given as TGTGCCAGCAGTTACTCCGGACTAGCGGGGTACAATGAGCAGTTCTTC. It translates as CASSYSGLAGYNEQFF.